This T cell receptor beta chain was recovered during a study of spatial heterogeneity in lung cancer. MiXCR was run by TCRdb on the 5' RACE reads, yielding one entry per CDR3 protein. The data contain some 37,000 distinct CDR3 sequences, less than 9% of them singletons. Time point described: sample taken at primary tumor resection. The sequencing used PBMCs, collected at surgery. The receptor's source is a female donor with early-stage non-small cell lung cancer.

CDR3 loop: CSASLPILGNTIYF. CDR3 coding DNA: TGCAGTGCTAGCCTTCCGATCCTCGGAAACACCATATATTTT. The J gene is TRBJ1-3, the V gene TRBV20-1, with D uncertain. The CDR3 covers 14 residues. In germline, CDR1 is DFQATT, CDR2 SNEGSKA (reference sequence). The V end was cut by 3 bases, the J end by 4 bases, with 13 bases between.